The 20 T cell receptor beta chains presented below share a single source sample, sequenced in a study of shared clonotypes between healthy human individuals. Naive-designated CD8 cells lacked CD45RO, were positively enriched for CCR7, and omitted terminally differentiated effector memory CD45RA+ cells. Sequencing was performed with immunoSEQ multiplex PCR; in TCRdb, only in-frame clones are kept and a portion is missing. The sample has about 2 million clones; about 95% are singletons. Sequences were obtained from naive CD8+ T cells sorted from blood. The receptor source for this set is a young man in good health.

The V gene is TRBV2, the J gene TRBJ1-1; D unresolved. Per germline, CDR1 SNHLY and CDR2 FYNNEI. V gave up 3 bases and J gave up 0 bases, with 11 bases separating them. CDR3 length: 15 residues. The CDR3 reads CASSDPGNLNTEAFF. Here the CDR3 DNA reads TGTGCCAGCAGTGACCCAGGAAACTTGAACACTGAAGCTTTCTTT.

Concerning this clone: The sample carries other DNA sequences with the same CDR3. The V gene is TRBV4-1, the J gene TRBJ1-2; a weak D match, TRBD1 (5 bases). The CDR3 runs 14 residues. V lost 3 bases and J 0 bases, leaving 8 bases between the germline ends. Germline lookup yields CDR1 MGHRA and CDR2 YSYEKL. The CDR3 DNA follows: TGCGCCAGCAGCCAGGGACCCGCTAACTATGGCTACACCTTC. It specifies CASSQGPANYGYTF.

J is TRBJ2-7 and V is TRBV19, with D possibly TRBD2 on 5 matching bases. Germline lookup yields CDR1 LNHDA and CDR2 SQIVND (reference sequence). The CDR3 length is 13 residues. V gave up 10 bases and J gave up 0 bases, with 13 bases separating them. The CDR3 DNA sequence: TGTGCCACAAGCCCGGGGTCCTCCTACGAGCAGTACTTC. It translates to CATSPGSSYEQYF.

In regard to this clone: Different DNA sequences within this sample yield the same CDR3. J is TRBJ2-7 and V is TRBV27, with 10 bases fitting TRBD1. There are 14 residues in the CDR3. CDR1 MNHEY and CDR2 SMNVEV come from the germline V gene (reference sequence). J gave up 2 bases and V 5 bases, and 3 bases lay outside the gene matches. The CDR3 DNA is TGTGCCAGCAGTGGTGGGACAGGGGCCTACGAGCAGTACTTC. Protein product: CASSGGTGAYEQYF.

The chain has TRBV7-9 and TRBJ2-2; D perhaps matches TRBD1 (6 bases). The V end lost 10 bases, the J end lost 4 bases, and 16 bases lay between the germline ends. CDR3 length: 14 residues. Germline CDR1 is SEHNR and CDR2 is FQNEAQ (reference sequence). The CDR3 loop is CATDGTPFTGELFF. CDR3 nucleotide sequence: TGTGCCACCGACGGGACACCTTTCACCGGGGAGCTGTTTTTT.

The CDR3 region is CASSYDRADEQYF. The CDR3 DNA reads as TGTGCCAGCAGTTATGACAGGGCAGACGAGCAGTACTTC. J is TRBJ2-7 and V is TRBV6-5; 7 bases are shared with TRBD1. J was trimmed by 5 bases and V by 3 bases; bases with no gene match: 4. This CDR3 contains 13 residues. Germline V gives CDR1 MNHEY, CDR2 SVGAGI.

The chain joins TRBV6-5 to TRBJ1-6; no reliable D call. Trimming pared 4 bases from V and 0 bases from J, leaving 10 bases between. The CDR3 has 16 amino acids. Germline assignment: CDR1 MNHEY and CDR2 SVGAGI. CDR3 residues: CASSLAVSSYNSPLHF. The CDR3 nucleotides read TGTGCCAGCAGTTTAGCCGTATCCTCCTATAATTCACCCCTCCACTTT.

CDR3 in DNA: TGTGCCAGCAGGTCCGGGACAGGGAACTACAATGAGCAGTTCTTC. This sequence encodes CASRSGTGNYNEQFF. The chain carries TRBV28 and TRBJ2-1, with 9 positions matching TRBD1. This CDR3 region has 15 residues. Germline V gene sequence: CDR1 MDHEN, CDR2 SYDVKM. V was clipped by 6 bases and J by 3 bases; unmatched bases: 6.

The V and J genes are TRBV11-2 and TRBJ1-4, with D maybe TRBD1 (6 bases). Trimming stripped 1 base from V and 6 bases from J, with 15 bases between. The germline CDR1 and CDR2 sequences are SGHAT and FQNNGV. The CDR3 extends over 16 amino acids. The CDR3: CASSLGGWGQDEKLFF. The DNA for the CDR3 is TGTGCCAGCAGCTTAGGTGGCTGGGGGCAGGATGAAAAACTGTTTTTT.

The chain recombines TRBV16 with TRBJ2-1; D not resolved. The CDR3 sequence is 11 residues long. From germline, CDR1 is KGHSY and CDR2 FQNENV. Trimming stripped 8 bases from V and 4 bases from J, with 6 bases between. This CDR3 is CASRGYNEQFF. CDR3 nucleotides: TGTGCCAGCCGCGGATACAATGAGCAGTTCTTC. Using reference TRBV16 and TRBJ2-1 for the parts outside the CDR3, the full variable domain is GEEVAQTPKHLVRGEGQKAKLYCAPIKGHSYVFWYQQVLKNEFKFLISFQNENVFDETGMPKERFSAKCLPNSPCSLEIQATKLEDSAVYFCASRGYNEQFFGPGTRLTVL.

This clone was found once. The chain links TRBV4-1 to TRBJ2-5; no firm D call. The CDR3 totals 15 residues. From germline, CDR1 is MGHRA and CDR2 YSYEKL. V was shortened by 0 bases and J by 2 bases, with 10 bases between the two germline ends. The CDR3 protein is CASSQETNGQETQYF. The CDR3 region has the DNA TGCGCCAGCAGCCAAGAGACGAACGGTCAAGAGACCCAGTACTTC.

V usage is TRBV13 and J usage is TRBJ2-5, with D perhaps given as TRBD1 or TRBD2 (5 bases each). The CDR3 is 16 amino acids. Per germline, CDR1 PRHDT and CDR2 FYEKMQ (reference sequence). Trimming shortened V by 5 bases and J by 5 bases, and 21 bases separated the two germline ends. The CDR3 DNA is TGTGCCAGCAGCCCTCGGGACGGTGCCTTCCGCGAGACCCAGTACTTC. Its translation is CASSPRDGAFRETQYF.

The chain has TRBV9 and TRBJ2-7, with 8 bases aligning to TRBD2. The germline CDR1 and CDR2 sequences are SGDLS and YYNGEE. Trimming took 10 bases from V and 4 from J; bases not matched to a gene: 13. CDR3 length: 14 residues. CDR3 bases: TGTGCCCTTATAGCCGGGGGGGATCAGTACGAGCAGTACTTC. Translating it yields CALIAGGDQYEQYF. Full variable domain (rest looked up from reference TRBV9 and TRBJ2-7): DSGVTQTPKHLITATGQRVTLRCSPRSGDLSVYWYQQSLDQGLQFLIQYYNGEERAKGNILERFSAQQFPDLHSELNLSSLELGDSALYFCALIAGGDQYEQYFGPGTRLTVT.

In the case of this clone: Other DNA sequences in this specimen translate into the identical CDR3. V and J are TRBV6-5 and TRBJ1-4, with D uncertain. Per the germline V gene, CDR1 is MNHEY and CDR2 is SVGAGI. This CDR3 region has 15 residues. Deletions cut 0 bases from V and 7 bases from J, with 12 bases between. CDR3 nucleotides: TGTGCCAGCAGTTACTCGACCGGAGGAGGTGAAAAACTGTTTTTT. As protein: CASSYSTGGGEKLFF.

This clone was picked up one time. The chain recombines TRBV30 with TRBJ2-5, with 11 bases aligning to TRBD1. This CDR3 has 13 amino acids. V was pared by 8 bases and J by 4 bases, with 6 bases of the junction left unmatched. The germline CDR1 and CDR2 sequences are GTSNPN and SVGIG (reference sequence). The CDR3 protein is CARSGTGGETQYF. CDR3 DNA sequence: TGTGCCCGCTCCGGGACAGGGGGAGAGACCCAGTACTTC.

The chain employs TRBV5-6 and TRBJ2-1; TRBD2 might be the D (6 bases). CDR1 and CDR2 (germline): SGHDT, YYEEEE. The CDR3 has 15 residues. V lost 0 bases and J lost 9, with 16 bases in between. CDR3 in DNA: TGTGCCAGCAGCTTGGGCGGAGGGGCGATGAGTGAGCAGTTCTTC. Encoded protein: CASSLGGGAMSEQFF.

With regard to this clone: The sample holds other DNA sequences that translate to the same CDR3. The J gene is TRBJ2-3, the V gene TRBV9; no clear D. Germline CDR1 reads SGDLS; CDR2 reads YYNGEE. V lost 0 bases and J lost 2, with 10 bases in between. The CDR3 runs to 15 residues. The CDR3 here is CASSVGGIDTDTQYF. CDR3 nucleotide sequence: TGTGCCAGCAGCGTAGGTGGGATCGACACAGATACGCAGTATTTT. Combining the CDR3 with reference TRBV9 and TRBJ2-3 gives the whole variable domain DSGVTQTPKHLITATGQRVTLRCSPRSGDLSVYWYQQSLDQGLQFLIQYYNGEERAKGNILERFSAQQFPDLHSELNLSSLELGDSALYFCASSVGGIDTDTQYFGPGTRLTVL.

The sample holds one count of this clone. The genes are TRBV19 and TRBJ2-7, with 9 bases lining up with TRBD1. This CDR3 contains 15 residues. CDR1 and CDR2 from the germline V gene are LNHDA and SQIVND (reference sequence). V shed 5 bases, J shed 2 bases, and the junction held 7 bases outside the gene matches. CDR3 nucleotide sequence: TGTGCCAGTAGTGTGCGGACAGGGGTGACCTACGAGCAGTACTTC. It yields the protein CASSVRTGVTYEQYF.

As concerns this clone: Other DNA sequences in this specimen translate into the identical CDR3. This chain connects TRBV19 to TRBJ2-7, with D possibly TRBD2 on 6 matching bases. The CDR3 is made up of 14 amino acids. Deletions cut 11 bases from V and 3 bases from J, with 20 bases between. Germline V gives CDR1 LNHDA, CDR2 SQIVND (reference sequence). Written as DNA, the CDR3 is TGTGCCTCCTCGCCGGGAGCCTCCAGCTACGAGCAGTACTTC. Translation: CASSPGASSYEQYF.

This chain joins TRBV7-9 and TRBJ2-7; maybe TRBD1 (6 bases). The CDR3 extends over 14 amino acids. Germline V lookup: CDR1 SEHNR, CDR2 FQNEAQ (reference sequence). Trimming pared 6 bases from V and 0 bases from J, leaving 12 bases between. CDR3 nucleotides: TGTGCCAGCAGGGACAGCACCTTCTCCTACGAGCAGTACTTC. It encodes CASRDSTFSYEQYF.